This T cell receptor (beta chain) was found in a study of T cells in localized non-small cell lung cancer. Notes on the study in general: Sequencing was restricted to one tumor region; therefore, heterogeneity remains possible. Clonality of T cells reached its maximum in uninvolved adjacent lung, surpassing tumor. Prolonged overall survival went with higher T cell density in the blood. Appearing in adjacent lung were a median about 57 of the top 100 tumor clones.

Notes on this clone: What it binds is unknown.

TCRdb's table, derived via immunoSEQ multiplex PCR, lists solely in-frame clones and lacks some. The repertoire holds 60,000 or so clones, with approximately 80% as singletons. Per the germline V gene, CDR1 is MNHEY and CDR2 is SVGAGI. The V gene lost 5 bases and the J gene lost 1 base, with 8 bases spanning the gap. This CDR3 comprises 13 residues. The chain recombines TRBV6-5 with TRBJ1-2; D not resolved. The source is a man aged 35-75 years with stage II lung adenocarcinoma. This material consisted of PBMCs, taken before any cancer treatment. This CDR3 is CASSSTINYGYTF. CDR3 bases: TGTGCCAGCAGTAGCACGATTAACTATGGCTACACCTTC.